This T cell receptor beta chain was sequenced for a study of blood T cell repertoires in COVID-19. Trimming cost V 4 bases and J 4 bases, with 17 bases left between them. The CDR3 spans 16 residues. The germline V gene encodes CDR1 SGHDN and CDR2 FVKESK. Authors' methods: How many nucleated cells were present was estimated from reference gene primer amplification. Clones were sequenced by immunoSEQ multiplex PCR, and TCRdb holds only the in-frame ones, with some missing. V and J calls and clone size are copied from that table; D and trimming were computed from the DNA. The sample lists 350,000 to 400,000 clones, 87% occurring once.

Sequenced input: PBMCs or T cells enriched from blood (not recorded which). This clonotype was obtained from a young woman who had recovered from COVID-19. The rearrangement links TRBV14 to TRBJ2-1, with D unresolved. The DNA for the CDR3 is TGTGCCAGCAGCCGAGAACCTCTAGTATCGTACAATGAGCAGTTCTTC. As protein: CASSREPLVSYNEQFF.